The entry below gives a single T cell receptor beta chain sequence along with its context. The CDR3 runs 14 residues. Germline CDR1 reads MNHEY; CDR2 reads SMNVEV (reference sequence). This sample stems from a study of CD4 and CD8 cells across lung adenocarcinoma regions. Via MiXCR, TCRdb re-called the PCR reads, giving one row per CDR3 protein. The repertoire holds some 12,000 distinct CDR3 sequences, with 40% to 55% as singletons. The patients had localized lung adenocarcinoma, a non-small cell subtype. Sequenced sample: CD8+ T cells from the margin of a lung tumor. This receptor was obtained from a female donor with lung adenocarcinoma. The CD4 and CD8 labels of this study may be unreliable. The chain has TRBV27 and TRBJ2-4, with D perhaps matching TRBD2 (5 bases). The assigned J gene may be wrong: the sequence end matches TRBJ2-3 better. CDR3 DNA: TGTGCCAGCAGTTTGGTGGGAGCCAAAGACACGCAGTATTTT. This codes for CASSLVGAKDTQYF.